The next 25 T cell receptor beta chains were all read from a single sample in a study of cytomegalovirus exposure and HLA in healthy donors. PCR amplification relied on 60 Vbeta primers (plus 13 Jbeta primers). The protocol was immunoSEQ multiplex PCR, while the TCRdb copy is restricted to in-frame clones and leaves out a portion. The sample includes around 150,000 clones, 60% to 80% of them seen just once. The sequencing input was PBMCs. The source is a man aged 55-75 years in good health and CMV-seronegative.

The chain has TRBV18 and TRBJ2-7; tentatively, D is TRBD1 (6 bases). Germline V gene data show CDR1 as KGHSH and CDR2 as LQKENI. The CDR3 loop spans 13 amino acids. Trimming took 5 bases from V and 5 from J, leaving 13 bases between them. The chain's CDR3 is CASSEQGGDEQYF. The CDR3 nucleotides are TGTGCCAGCTCAGAACAGGGTGGCGACGAGCAGTACTTC.

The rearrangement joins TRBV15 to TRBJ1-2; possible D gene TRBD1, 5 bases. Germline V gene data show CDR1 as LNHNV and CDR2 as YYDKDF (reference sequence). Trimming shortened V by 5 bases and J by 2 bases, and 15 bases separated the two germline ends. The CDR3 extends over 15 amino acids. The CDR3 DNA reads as TGTGCCACCAGCCTCGGGGGAGGAGGCAACTATGGCTACACCTTC. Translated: CATSLGGGGNYGYTF.

The CDR3 protein is CASSFEGAGEQYF. In DNA, the CDR3 is TGTGCCAGCAGCTTCGAGGGGGCGGGAGAGCAGTACTTC. V usage is TRBV11-2 and J usage is TRBJ2-7; D might be TRBD1 (7 bases). The ends were cut back, 3 bases at V and 7 bases at J, with 13 bases in the middle. Germline loops: CDR1 SGHAT, CDR2 FQNNGV. There are 13 residues in the CDR3.

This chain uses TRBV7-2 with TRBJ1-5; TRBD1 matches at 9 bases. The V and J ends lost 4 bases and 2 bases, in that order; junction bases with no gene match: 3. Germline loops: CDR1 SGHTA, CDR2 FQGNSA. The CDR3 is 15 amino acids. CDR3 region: CASSSRTGGNQPQHF. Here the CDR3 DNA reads TGTGCCAGCAGCTCCCGGACAGGGGGCAATCAGCCCCAGCATTTT.

This CDR3 is CASSLRPSEETQYF. Written as DNA, the CDR3 is TGTGCCAGCAGCTTGAGGCCTAGCGAAGAGACCCAGTACTTC. This chain connects TRBV5-5 to TRBJ2-5; D possibly corresponds to TRBD2 (6 bases). Germline V gene data show CDR1 as SGHKS and CDR2 as YYEKEE (reference sequence). V gave up 1 base and J gave up 3 bases, with 10 bases separating them. The CDR3 has 14 residues. The complete variable domain, with remaining parts taken from reference TRBV5-5 and TRBJ2-5, reads DAGVTQSPTHLIKTRGQQVTLRCSPISGHKSVSWYQQVLGQGPQFIFQYYEKEERGRGNFPDRFSARQFPNYSSELNVNALLLGDSALYLCASSLRPSEETQYFGPGTRLLVL.

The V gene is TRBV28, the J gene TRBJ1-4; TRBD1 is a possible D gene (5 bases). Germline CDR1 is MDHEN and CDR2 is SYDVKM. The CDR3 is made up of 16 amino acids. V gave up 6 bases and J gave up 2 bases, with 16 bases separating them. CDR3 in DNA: TGTGCCAGCAGCTACCAGGGTTTCAGGACTAATGAAAAACTGTTTTTT. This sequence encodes CASSYQGFRTNEKLFF.

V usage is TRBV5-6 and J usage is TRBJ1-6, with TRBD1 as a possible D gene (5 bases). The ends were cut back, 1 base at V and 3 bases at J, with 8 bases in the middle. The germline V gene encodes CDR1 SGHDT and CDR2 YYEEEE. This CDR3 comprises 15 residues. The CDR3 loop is CASSLMQGYNSPLHF. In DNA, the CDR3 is TGTGCCAGCAGCTTGATGCAGGGCTATAATTCACCCCTCCACTTT.

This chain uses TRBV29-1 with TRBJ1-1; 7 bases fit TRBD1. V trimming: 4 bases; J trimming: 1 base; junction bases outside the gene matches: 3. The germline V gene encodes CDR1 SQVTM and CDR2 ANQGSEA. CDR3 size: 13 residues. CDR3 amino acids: CSVVGQTNTEAFF. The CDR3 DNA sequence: TGCAGCGTTGTGGGACAGACGAACACTGAAGCTTTCTTT.

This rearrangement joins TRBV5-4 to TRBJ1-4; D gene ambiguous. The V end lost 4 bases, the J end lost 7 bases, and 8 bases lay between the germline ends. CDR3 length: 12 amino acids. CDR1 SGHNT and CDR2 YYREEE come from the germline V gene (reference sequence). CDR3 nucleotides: TGTGCCAGCAGCCCGGACTCTGAAAAACTGTTTTTT. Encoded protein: CASSPDSEKLFF. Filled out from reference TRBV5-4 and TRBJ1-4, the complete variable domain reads ETGVTQSPTHLIKTRGQQVTLRCSSQSGHNTVSWYQQALGQGPQFIFQYYREEENGRGNFPPRFSGLQFPNYSSELNVNALELDDSALYLCASSPDSEKLFFGSGTQLSVL.

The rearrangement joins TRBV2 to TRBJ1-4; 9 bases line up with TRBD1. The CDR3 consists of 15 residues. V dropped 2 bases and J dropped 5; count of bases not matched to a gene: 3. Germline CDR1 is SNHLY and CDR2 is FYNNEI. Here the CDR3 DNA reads TGTGCCAGCAGTGAACAGGGACAGGGAAATGAAAAACTGTTTTTT. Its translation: CASSEQGQGNEKLFF.

The CDR3 reads CASSLDNEQFF. CDR3 sequence (DNA): TGCGCCAGCAGCCTCGACAATGAGCAGTTCTTC. The chain is built from TRBV5-1 and TRBJ2-1; D remains ambiguous. The CDR3 spans 11 residues. Trimming stripped 4 bases from V and 5 bases from J, with 4 bases between. CDR1 and CDR2 (germline): SGHRS, YFSETQ. Together with reference TRBV5-1 and TRBJ2-1, the CDR3 gives the full variable domain: KAGVTQTPRYLIKTRGQQVTLSCSPISGHRSVSWYQQTPGQGLQFLFEYFSETQRNKGNFPGRFSGRQFSNSRSEMNVSTLELGDSALYLCASSLDNEQFFGPGTRLTVL.

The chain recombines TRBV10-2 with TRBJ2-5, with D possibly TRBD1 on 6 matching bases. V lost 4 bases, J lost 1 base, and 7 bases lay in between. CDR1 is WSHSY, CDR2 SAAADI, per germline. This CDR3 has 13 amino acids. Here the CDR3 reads CASSGTAQETQYF. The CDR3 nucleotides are TGCGCCAGCAGTGGGACAGCCCAAGAGACCCAGTACTTC.

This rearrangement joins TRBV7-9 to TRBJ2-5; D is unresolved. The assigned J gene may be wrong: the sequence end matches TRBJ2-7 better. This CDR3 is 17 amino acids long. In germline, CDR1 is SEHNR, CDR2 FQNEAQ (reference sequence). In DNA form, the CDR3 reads TGTGCCAGCAGCTTAGTGGCATCACTACGATTCGACTACGAGCAGTACTTC. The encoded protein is CASSLVASLRFDYEQYF.

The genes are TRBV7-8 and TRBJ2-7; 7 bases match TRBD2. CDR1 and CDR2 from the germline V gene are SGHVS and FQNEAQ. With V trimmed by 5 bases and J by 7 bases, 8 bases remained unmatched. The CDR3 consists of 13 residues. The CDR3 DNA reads TGTGCCAGCAGCCCACCGGGGGGTGGAGAGCAGTACTTC. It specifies CASSPPGGGEQYF.

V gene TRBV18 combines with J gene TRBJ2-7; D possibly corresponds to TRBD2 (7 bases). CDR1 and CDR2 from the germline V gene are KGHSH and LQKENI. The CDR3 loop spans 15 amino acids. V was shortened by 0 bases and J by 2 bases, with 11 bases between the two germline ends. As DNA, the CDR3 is TGTGCCAGCTCACCACCGGGGGGGCGGACCTACGAGCAGTACTTC. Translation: CASSPPGGRTYEQYF.

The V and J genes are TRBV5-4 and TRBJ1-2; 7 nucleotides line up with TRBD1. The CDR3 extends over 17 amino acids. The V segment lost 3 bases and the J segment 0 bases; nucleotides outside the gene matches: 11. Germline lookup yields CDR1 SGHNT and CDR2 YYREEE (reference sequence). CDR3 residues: CASSYRQGTTPNYGYTF. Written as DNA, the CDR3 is TGTGCCAGCAGCTACCGACAGGGCACGACCCCTAACTATGGCTACACCTTC.

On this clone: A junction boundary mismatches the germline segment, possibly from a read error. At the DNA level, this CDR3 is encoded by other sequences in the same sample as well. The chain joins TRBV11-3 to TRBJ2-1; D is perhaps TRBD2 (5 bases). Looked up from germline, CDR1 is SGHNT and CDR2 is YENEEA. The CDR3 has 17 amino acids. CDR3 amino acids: CASSFAGLGLADNEQFF. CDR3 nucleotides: TGTGCTAGCAGTTTCGCTGGCCTAGGGCTAGCAGACAATGAGCAGTTCTTC.

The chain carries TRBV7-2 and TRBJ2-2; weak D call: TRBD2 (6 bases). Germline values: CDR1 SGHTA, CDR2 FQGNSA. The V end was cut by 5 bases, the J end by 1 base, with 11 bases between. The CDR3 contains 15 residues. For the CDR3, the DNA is TGTGCCAGCAGCGCGGGACTCGGGAACACCGGGGAGCTGTTTTTT. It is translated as CASSAGLGNTGELFF. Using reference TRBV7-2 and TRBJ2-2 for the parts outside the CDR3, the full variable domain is GAGVSQSPSNKVTEKGKDVELRCDPISGHTALYWYRQSLGQGLEFLIYFQGNSAPDKSGLPSDRFSAERTGGSVSTLTIQRTQQEDSAVYLCASSAGLGNTGELFFGEGSRLTVL.

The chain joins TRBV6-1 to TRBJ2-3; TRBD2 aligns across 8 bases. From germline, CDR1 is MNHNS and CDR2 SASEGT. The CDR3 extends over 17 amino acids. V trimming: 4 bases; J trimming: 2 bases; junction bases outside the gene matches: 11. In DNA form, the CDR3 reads TGTGCCAGCAGTGGGGTCTTAGCGGGGCGCTCCACAGATACGCAGTATTTT. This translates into CASSGVLAGRSTDTQYF.

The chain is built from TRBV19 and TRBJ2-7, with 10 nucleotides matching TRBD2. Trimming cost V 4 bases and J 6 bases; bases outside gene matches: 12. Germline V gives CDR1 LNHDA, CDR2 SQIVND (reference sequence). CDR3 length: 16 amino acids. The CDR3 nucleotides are TGTGCCAGTAGTACCATAAGCGGGGGGGCCCCGGGCGAGCAGTACTTC. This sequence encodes CASSTISGGAPGEQYF.

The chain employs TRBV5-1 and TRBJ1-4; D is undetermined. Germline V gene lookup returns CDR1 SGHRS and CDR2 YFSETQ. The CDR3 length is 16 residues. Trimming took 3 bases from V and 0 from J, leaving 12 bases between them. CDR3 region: CASSSFDGATNEKLFF. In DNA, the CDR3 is TGCGCCAGCAGCTCCTTCGACGGGGCAACTAATGAAAAACTGTTTTTT.

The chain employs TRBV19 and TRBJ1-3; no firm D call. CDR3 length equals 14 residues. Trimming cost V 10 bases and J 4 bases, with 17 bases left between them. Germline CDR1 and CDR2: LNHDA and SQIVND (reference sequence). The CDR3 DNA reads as TGTGCCAAAAGTGCCAGTTTAACGGGAAACACCATATATTTT. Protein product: CAKSASLTGNTIYF.

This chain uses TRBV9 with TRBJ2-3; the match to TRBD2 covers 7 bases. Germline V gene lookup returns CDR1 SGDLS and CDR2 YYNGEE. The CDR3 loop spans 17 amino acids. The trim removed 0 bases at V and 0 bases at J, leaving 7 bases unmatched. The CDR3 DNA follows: TGTGCCAGCAGCGTAGCTAGCGGTACCCCTAGCACAGATACGCAGTATTTT. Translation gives CASSVASGTPSTDTQYF.

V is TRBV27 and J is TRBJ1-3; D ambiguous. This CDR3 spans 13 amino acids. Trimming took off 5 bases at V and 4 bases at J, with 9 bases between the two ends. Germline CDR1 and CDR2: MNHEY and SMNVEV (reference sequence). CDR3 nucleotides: TGTGCCAGCAGTCTTACACGCGGAAACACCATATATTTT. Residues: CASSLTRGNTIYF.

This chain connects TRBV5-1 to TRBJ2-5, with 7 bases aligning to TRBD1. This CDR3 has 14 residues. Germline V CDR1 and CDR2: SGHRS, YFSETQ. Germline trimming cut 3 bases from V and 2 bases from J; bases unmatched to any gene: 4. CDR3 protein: CASSWDSRQETQYF. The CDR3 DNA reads TGCGCCAGCAGCTGGGACAGTCGGCAAGAGACCCAGTACTTC.